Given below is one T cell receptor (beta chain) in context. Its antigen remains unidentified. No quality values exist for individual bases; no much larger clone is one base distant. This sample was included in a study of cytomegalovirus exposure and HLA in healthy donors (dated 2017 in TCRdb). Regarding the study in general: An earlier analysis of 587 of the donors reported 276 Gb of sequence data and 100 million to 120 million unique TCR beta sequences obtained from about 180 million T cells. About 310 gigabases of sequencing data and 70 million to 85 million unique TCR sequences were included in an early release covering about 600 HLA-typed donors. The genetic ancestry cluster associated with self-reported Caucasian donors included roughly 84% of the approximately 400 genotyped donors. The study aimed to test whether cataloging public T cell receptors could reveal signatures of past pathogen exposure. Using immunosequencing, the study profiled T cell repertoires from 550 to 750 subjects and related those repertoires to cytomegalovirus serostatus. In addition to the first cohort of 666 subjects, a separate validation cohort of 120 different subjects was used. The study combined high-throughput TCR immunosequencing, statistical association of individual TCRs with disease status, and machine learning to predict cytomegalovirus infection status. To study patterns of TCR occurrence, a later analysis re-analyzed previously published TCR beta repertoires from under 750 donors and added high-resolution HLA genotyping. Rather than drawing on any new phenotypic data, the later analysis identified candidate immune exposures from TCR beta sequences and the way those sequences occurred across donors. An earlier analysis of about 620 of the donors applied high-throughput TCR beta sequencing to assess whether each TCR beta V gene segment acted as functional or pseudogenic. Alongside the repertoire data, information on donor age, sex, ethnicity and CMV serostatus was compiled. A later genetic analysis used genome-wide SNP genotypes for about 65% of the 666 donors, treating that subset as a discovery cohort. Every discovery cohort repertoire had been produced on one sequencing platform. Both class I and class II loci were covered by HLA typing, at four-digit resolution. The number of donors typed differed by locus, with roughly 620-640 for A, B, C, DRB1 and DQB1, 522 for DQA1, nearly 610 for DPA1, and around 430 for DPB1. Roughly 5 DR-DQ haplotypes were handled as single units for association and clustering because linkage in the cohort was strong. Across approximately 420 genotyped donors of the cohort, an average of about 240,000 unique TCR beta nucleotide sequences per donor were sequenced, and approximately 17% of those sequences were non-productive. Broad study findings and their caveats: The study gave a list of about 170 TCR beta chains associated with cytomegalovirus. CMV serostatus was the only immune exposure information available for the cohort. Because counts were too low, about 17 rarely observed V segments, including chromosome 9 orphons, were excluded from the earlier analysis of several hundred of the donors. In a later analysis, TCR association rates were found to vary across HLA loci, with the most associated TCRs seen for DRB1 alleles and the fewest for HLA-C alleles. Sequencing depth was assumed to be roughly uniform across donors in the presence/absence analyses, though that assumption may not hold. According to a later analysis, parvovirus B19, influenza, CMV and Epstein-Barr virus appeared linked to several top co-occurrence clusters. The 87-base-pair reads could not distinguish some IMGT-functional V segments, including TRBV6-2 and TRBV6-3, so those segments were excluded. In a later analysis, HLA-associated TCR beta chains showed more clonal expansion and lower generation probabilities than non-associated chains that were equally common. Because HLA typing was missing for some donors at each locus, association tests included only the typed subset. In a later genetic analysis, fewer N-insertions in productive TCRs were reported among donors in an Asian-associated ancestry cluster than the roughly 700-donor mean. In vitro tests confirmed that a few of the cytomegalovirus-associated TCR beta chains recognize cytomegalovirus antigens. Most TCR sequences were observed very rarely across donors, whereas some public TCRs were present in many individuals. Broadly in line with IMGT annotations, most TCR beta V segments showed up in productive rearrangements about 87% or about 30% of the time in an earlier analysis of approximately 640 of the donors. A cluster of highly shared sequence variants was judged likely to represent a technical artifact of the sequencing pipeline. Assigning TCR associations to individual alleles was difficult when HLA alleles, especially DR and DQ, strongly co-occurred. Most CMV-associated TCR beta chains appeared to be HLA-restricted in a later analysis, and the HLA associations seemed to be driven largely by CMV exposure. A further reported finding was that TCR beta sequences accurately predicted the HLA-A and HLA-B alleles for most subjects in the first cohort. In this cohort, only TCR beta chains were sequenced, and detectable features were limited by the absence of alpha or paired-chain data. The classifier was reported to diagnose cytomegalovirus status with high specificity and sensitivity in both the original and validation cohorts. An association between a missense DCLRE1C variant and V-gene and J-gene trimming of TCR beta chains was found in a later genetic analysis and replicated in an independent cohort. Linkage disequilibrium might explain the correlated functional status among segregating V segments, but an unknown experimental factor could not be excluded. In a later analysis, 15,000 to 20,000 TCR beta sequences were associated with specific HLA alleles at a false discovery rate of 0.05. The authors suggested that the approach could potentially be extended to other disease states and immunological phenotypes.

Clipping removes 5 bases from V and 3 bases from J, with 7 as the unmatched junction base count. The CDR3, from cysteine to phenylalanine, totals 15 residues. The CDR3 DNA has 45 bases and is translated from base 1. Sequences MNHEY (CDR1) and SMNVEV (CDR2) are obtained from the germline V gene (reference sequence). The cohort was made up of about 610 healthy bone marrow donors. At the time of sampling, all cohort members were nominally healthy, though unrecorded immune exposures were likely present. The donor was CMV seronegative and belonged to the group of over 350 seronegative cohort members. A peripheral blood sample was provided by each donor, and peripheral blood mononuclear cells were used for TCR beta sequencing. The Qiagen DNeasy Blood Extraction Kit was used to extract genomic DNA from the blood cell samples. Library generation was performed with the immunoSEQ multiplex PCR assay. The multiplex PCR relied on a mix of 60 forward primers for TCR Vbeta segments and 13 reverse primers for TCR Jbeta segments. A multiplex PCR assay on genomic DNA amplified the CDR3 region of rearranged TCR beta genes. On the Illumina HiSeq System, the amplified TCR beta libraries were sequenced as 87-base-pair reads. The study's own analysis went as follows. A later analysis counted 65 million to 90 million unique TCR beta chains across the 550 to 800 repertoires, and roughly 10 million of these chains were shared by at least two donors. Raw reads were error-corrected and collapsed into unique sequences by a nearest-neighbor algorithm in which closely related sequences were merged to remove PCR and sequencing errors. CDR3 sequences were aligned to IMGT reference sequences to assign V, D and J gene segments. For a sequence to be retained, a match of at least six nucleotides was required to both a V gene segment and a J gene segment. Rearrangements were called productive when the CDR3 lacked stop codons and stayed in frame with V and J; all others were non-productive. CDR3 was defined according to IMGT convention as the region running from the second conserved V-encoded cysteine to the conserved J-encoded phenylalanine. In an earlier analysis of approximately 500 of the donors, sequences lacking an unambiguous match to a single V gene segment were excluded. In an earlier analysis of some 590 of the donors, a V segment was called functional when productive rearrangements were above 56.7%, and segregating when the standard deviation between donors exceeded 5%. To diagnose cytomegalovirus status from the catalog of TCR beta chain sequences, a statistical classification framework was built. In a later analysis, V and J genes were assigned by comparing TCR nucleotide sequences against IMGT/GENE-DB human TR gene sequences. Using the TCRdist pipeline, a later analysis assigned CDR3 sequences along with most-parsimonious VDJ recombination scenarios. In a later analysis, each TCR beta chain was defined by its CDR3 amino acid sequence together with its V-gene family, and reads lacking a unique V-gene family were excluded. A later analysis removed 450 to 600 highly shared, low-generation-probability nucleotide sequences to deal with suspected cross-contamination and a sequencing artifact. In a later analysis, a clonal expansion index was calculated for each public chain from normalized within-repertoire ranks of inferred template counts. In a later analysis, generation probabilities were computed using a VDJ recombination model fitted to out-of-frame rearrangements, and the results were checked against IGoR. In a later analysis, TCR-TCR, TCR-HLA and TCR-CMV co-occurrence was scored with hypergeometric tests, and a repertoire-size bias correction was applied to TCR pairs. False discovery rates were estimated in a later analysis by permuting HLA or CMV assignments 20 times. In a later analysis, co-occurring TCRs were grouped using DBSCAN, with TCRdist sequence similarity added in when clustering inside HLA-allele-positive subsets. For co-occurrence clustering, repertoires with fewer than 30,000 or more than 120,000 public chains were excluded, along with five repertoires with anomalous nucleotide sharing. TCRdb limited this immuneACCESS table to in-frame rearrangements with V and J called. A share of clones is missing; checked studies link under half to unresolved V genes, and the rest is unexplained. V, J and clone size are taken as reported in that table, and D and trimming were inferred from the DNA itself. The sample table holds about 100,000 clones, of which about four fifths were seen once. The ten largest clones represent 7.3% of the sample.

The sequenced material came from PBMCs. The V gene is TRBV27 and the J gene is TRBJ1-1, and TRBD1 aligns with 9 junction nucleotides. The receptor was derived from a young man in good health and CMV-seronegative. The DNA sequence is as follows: TGTGCCAGCAGTCCCCAGGACAGGGGAGACACTGAAGCTTTCTTT. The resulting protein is CASSPQDRGDTEAFF.